This is a list of T cell receptor beta chains from one sample in a study of STAT3 mutations in large granular lymphocyte leukemia. Profiled with immunoSEQ multiplex PCR; TCRdb holds only in-frame clones, not every one. This sample has about 10,000 clones, with roughly nine tenths found just once. What was sequenced was peripheral blood mononuclear cells. The source is a man aged 55 to 70 with T-cell large granular lymphocyte leukemia. Some clones in this sample may be carry-over from other donors' samples. CDR3s include the opening cysteine and the closing phenylalanine or tryptophan. The order of the fields is V gene, D gene, J gene, clone size, CDR3 DNA, CDR3 protein. The D gene is left open where the match is weak. Only some rows state a clone size, as once, few, many or a class for expanded clones.

>TRBV5-4|.|TRBJ2-3|.
TGTGCCAGCAGCTTGGTCGCGGGGGCCACAGATACGCAATATTTT
CASSLVAGATDTQYF
>TRBV18|.|TRBJ2-2|.
TGTGCCAGCTCACCAATCGAAGTCGGGGAGCTGTTTTTT
CASSPIEVGELFF
>TRBV6-5|.|TRBJ1-2|.
TGTGCCAGCAGTGGAGACACCACCGGCTACACCTTC
CASSGDTTGYTF
>TRBV5-1|.|TRBJ2-5|.
TGCGCCAGCAGCAGGGGATGGGGGAAGGAAGAGACCCAGTACTTC
CASSRGWGKEETQYF
>TRBV5-1|TRBD2|TRBJ2-7|.
TGCGCCAGCAGCCTAGGACTAGCGGGAGGAACCTACGAGCAGTACTTC
CASSLGLAGGTYEQYF
>TRBV5-4|TRBD2|TRBJ2-3|few
TGTGCCAGCAGCCCGACCCCGACTAGCGGGAGTGGAGATACGCAGTATTTT
CASSPTPTSGSGDTQYF
>TRBV7-9|.|TRBJ2-7|.
TGTGCCAGCAGCTTAGTAACAGGGAAGTCCTACGAGCAGTACTTC
CASSLVTGKSYEQYF
>TRBV6-5|.|TRBJ2-7|.
TGTGCCAGCAGTTACTCGAGAGGATACGAGCAGTACTTC
CASSYSRGYEQYF
>TRBV5-4|.|TRBJ1-5|few
TGTGCCAGCAGCTTGGTTCAGGAATCAAGGCCCCAGCATTTT
CASSLVQESRPQHF
>TRBV28|.|TRBJ2-1|.
TGTGCCAGCAGTTTACGTCTCAATGAGCAGTTCTTC
CASSLRLNEQFF
>TRBV7-9|TRBD1|TRBJ1-2|.
TGTGCCAGCAGCTCGGGACAGGATTCAGCTAACTATGGCTACACCTTC
CASSSGQDSANYGYTF
>TRBV5-1|TRBD1|TRBJ2-7|.
TGCGCCAGCAGCTTGGGGGGACAGGCCTTTTACGAGCAGTACTTC
CASSLGGQAFYEQYF